Listed below are T cell receptor beta chains from one sample, sequenced in a study of cytomegalovirus exposure and HLA in healthy donors. The protocol was immunoSEQ multiplex PCR, while the TCRdb copy is restricted to in-frame clones and leaves out a portion. The sample consists of about 130,000 clones, approximately 8.8% of them appearing once. Sequenced material: PBMCs. These receptors were collected from a man aged 35 to 55 in good health and CMV-seronegative. CDR3s include the opening cysteine and the closing phenylalanine or tryptophan. Fields, in order: clone size, V gene, J gene, D gene, CDR3 protein, CDR3 DNA. D genes are given only for firm matches. Size is omitted from some rows. Given values are once, few, many or a class for expanded clones.

few,TRBV4-2,TRBJ2-2,TRBD2,CASSPLAGGPTGELFF,TGTGCCAGCAGCCCGCTAGCGGGGGGCCCCACCGGGGAGCTGTTTTTT
NA,TRBV9,TRBJ1-1,NA,CASSVGEYQVAEAFF,TGTGCCAGCAGCGTAGGGGAGTACCAGGTGGCTGAAGCTTTCTTT
few,TRBV6-1,TRBJ1-2,NA,CASSQNREVDGYTF,TGTGCCAGCAGTCAGAACAGGGAAGTGGATGGCTACACCTTC
NA,TRBV2,TRBJ1-2,NA,CASSSGVRVGYTF,TGTGCCAGCAGTTCAGGGGTTCGGGTCGGCTACACCTTC
few,TRBV27,TRBJ2-1,NA,CASSLRRLNEQFF,TGTGCCAGCAGTTTACGGCGGCTCAATGAGCAGTTCTTC
few,TRBV28,TRBJ2-7,NA,CASSQDRGIGRYEQYF,TGTGCCAGCAGCCAGGACCGAGGGATAGGGAGGTACGAGCAGTACTTC
NA,TRBV6-1,TRBJ1-1,TRBD1,CASSLGQVEAFF,TGTGCCAGCAGTCTCGGACAGGTCGAAGCTTTCTTT
NA,TRBV18,TRBJ2-1,NA,CASSPRGTAYNEQFF,TGTGCCAGCTCACCCCGGGGGACAGCCTACAATGAGCAGTTCTTC
NA,TRBV18,TRBJ1-5,NA,CASSPTGEQPQHF,TGTGCCAGCTCACCGACGGGAGAGCAGCCCCAGCATTTT
NA,TRBV2,TRBJ2-1,TRBD1,CASSATGVRDNEQFF,TGTGCCAGCAGTGCTACAGGGGTCCGCGACAATGAGCAGTTCTTC
few,TRBV7-3,TRBJ2-5,TRBD2,CASSLNGGASETQYF,TGTGCCAGCAGCTTGAACGGGGGGGCGTCAGAGACCCAGTACTTC
NA,TRBV19,TRBJ1-6,TRBD1,CASTPGGTGMSAPLHF,TGTGCCAGTACCCCTGGCGGGACAGGGATGTCAGCACCCCTCCACTTT
few,TRBV6-1,TRBJ1-1,NA,CANSVRFWANTEAFF,TGTGCCAACAGTGTACGTTTCTGGGCTAACACTGAAGCTTTCTTT
NA,TRBV30,TRBJ1-6,NA,CAGKESLSPLHF,TGTGCCGGGAAAGAATCACTCTCACCCCTCCACTTT
NA,TRBV6-6,TRBJ2-1,TRBD1,CASSSLFRDRGHEQFF,TGTGCCAGCAGTTCATTATTCCGGGACAGGGGGCATGAGCAGTTCTTC
NA,TRBV7-9,TRBJ2-6,NA,CASSFDSPSGANVLTF,TGTGCCAGCAGCTTCGACAGCCCCTCTGGGGCCAACGTCCTGACTTTC
NA,TRBV9,TRBJ2-5,NA,CASSVDYGPGAQYF,TGTGCCAGCAGCGTAGACTACGGCCCAGGGGCCCAGTACTTC
once,TRBV28,TRBJ2-7,NA,CASSFPGVPYEQYF,TGTGCCAGCAGTTTCCCCGGGGTCCCCTACGAGCAGTACTTC
NA,TRBV28,TRBJ1-3,TRBD1,CASSLGQGLGNTIYF,TGTGCCAGCAGTTTAGGACAGGGGCTCGGAAACACCATATATTTT
NA,TRBV11-2,TRBJ2-6,NA,CASSFGTQFSGANVLTF,TGTGCCAGCAGCTTCGGGACACAATTCTCTGGGGCCAACGTCCTGACTTTC
NA,TRBV19,TRBJ1-5,TRBD1,CASTPTGALNQPQHF,TGTGCCAGTACTCCGACAGGGGCCCTCAATCAGCCCCAGCATTTT
NA,TRBV4-2,TRBJ1-2,NA,CASSPEAPNYGYTF,TGTGCCAGCAGCCCAGAAGCACCGAACTATGGCTACACCTTC
few,TRBV18,TRBJ2-2,TRBD1,CASSVFVTGTGGTGELFF,TGTGCCAGCTCAGTTTTCGTCACCGGGACAGGGGGCACCGGGGAGCTGTTTTTT
NA,TRBV28,TRBJ2-2,TRBD2,CASSPLASGGHTGELFF,TGTGCCAGCAGTCCCCTCGCTAGCGGGGGCCACACCGGGGAGCTGTTTTTT
few,TRBV7-9,TRBJ2-7,NA,CASRGSGKGMNEQYF,TGTGCCAGCAGAGGATCAGGGAAAGGGATGAACGAGCAGTACTTC
few,TRBV19,TRBJ2-2,TRBD1,CASSPRTGKGGELFF,TGTGCCAGTAGCCCGAGGACAGGGAAGGGCGGGGAGCTGTTTTTT
NA,TRBV2,TRBJ2-7,NA,CASSDGGYEQYF,TGTGCCAGCAGTGACGGGGGCTACGAGCAGTACTTC
few,TRBV5-4,TRBJ1-1,NA,CASSPGGPPRGAFF,TGTGCCAGCAGCCCGGGGGGACCCCCTCGGGGAGCTTTCTTT
few,TRBV2,TRBJ2-7,NA,CASSEIGGDYEQYF,TGTGCCAGCAGTGAGATAGGGGGAGACTACGAGCAGTACTTC
NA,TRBV28,TRBJ1-2,TRBD1,CASRWTGGNYGYTF,TGTGCCAGCAGATGGACAGGGGGGAATTATGGCTACACCTTC
NA,TRBV6-5,TRBJ2-7,NA,CASSYSIGGEGDEQYF,TGTGCCAGCAGTTACAGCATAGGGGGAGAGGGAGACGAGCAGTACTTC
NA,TRBV30,TRBJ1-1,TRBD1,CAWDDRGRTEAFF,TGTGCCTGGGATGACAGGGGAAGGACTGAAGCTTTCTTT
NA,TRBV7-2,TRBJ2-1,TRBD2,CASSTLGGGYNEQFF,TGTGCCAGCAGCACTTTGGGGGGGGGCTACAATGAGCAGTTCTTC
NA,TRBV7-9,TRBJ2-7,TRBD2,CASSASGDIRSGQYF,TGTGCCAGCAGCGCAAGCGGGGATATACGATCTGGGCAGTACTTC
few,TRBV2,TRBJ2-7,NA,CASSGTGTEQYF,TGTGCCAGCAGTGGAACAGGGACCGAGCAGTACTTC
NA,TRBV2,TRBJ2-3,TRBD2,CASSPGLASSSTDKQYF,TGTGCCAGCAGTCCGGGACTAGCGTCCTCTAGCACAGATAAGCAGTATTTT
few,TRBV25-1,TRBJ1-2,NA,CASSEGFGHPVYGYTF,TGTGCCAGCAGTGAGGGGTTTGGACACCCGGTCTATGGCTACACCTTC
NA,TRBV29-1,TRBJ1-1,NA,CSPNDVRGMNTEAFF,TGCAGCCCAAATGACGTCAGGGGCATGAACACTGAAGCTTTCTTT
NA,TRBV11-2,TRBJ2-7,NA,CASSFSQGTYEQYF,TGTGCCAGCAGCTTTTCTCAGGGAACCTACGAGCAGTACTTC
NA,TRBV4-1,TRBJ2-7,TRBD1,CASSQVGQGAYEQYF,TGCGCCAGCAGCCAAGTTGGACAGGGGGCGTACGAGCAGTACTTC
few,TRBV2,TRBJ1-5,NA,CASSLTGSPHFSNQPQHF,TGTGCCAGCAGTTTGACAGGTTCCCCTCATTTTAGCAATCAGCCCCAGCATTTT
NA,TRBV25-1,TRBJ2-6,NA,CASGTGNWANVLTF,TGTGCCAGCGGTACGGGAAACTGGGCCAACGTCCTGACTTTC
few,TRBV5-1,TRBJ2-5,NA,CASGPQGLEETQYF,TGCGCCAGCGGGCCCCAAGGACTTGAGGAGACCCAGTACTTC
NA,TRBV18,TRBJ1-5,NA,CASSPPNTGGNQPQHF,TGTGCCAGCTCACCACCGAATACCGGTGGCAATCAGCCCCAGCATTTT
few,TRBV10-2,TRBJ2-7,NA,CASSSLAYEQYF,TGCGCCAGCAGCTCACTCGCCTACGAGCAGTACTTC
few,TRBV6-5,TRBJ1-2,TRBD1,CASSPDRGKAYGYTF,TGTGCCAGCAGCCCGGACAGGGGAAAGGCTTATGGCTACACCTTC
few,TRBV6-5,TRBJ2-7,TRBD1,CASSPGQGAYEQYF,TGTGCCAGCAGTCCCGGACAGGGAGCCTACGAGCAGTACTTC
NA,TRBV28,TRBJ2-5,NA,CASSLLQETQYF,TGTGCCAGCAGCCTTCTACAAGAGACCCAGTACTTC
NA,TRBV5-6,TRBJ1-5,NA,CASSLGGYGQPQHF,TGTGCCAGCAGCCTGGGAGGGTATGGGCAGCCCCAGCATTTT
NA,TRBV7-9,TRBJ1-5,NA,CASSSLGGAQHF,TGTGCCAGCAGCTCCCTCGGAGGAGCCCAGCATTTT
few,TRBV7-2,TRBJ2-3,TRBD2,CASSYSAGSSDTQYF,TGTGCCAGCAGCTACTCAGCGGGGTCTTCAGATACGCAGTATTTT
NA,TRBV7-2,TRBJ1-1,TRBD1,CASSPPGTANTEAFF,TGTGCCAGCAGCCCCCCCGGGACAGCGAACACTGAAGCTTTCTTT
few,TRBV6-5,TRBJ2-5,NA,CASSYQGLRGTQYF,TGTGCCAGCAGTTACCAGGGACTCCGGGGGACCCAGTACTTC
NA,TRBV29-1,TRBJ2-7,NA,CSVERAQGNEQYF,TGCAGCGTTGAAAGGGCTCAGGGCAACGAGCAGTACTTC
NA,TRBV11-2,TRBJ1-5,NA,CASSLQGSQPQHF,TGTGCCAGCAGCTTACAGGGGTCTCAGCCCCAGCATTTT